This T cell receptor (beta chain) was found in a study of beta chain features in type 1 diabetes. Study context: Regarding age, gender and cell yields, patients proved similar to healthy donors.

CDR3 length: 15 amino acids. V dropped 4 bases and J dropped 4; count of bases not matched to a gene: 7. Per the germline V gene, CDR1 is SGHTA and CDR2 is FQGNSA. Study results and caveats: Compared with healthy donors, patients appeared to share more similar naive, central memory and regulatory TCRB repertoires. TCRB CDR3s were moderately but significantly shorter in Type 1 diabetes patients in all four CD4+ subsets. For cells with high TCR expression, cDNA sequencing could yield over-representation.

The investigators reverse transcribed all of the isolated RNA, so they sequenced expressed TCRB transcripts. Sequencing was performed with immunoSEQ multiplex PCR; in TCRdb, only in-frame clones are kept and a portion is missing. The sample has 160,000 or so clones; 11% are singletons. This clone was counted only a few times. What it recognizes is unknown. The V gene is TRBV7-2, the J gene TRBJ2-1; 7 bases match TRBD2. The sample comprised central memory CD4+ T cells from blood. This TCR was sampled from a man in his late teens or twenties in good health. The CDR3 nucleotides are TGTGCCAGCAGCTCCCAGTGGGGGGGTTACAATGAGCAGTTCTTC. This gives the protein CASSSQWGGYNEQFF.